The next 29 T cell receptor beta chains were all read from a single sample in a study of cytomegalovirus exposure and HLA in healthy donors. PCR was performed using 60 Vbeta and 13 Jbeta primers. The repertoire was sequenced with immunoSEQ multiplex PCR; TCRdb's copy has only in-frame clones and lacks some. The sample shows under 45,000 clones, under 65% of them seen only once. The sequenced sample consisted of PBMCs. The source is a human donor in good health.

This chain joins TRBV29-1 and TRBJ1-2; 9 nucleotides agree with TRBD1. Germline values: CDR1 SQVTM, CDR2 ANQGSEA. The CDR3 runs to 13 residues. V lost 5 bases, J lost 6 bases, and 7 bases stayed unmatched. Here the CDR3 reads CSVLIRDRDGYTF. The CDR3 DNA sequence: TGCAGCGTTTTAATTCGGGACAGGGATGGCTACACCTTC.

This clone has just a few counts. This chain connects TRBV15 to TRBJ2-5; TRBD1 matches 12 bases. Germline V gene lookup returns CDR1 LNHNV and CDR2 YYDKDF (reference sequence). This CDR3 is 17 amino acids long. J lost 5 bases, V lost 2 bases, and 9 bases had no gene match. CDR3 DNA sequence: TGTGCCACCAGCAGACCCGGGACAGGGGGCGGGTTGGAGACCCAGTACTTC. Translating gives CATSRPGTGGGLETQYF.

A few counts support this clone. The chain has TRBV4-1 and TRBJ2-1; the match to TRBD2 covers 7 bases. The V gene end was trimmed by 0 bases and the J gene end by 0 bases; junction bases not matched to a gene: 14. Germline loops: CDR1 MGHRA, CDR2 YSYEKL. The CDR3 sequence is 20 residues long. Here the CDR3 reads CASSQEFPAGRQFSYNEQFF. CDR3 DNA: TGCGCCAGCAGCCAAGAGTTTCCAGCGGGGCGCCAATTCTCCTACAATGAGCAGTTCTTC.

The rearrangement links TRBV5-1 to TRBJ1-5; D is ambiguous. CDR1 and CDR2 (germline): SGHRS, YFSETQ. The V and J ends lost 4 bases and 1 base respectively, with 9 bases between them. The CDR3 runs 14 residues. CDR3 sequence reads: CASSPSPSNQPQHF. DNA for the CDR3: TGCGCCAGCAGCCCCTCCCCCAGCAATCAGCCCCAGCATTTT.

The chain joins TRBV9 to TRBJ2-3; maybe TRBD1 (5 bases). Germline loops: CDR1 SGDLS, CDR2 YYNGEE. This CDR3 is built from 16 residues. Trimming removed 0 bases from V and 3 bases from J, with 14 bases in between. The CDR3 loop is CASSVGGRVGTDTQYF. The CDR3 DNA reads as TGTGCCAGCAGCGTAGGAGGCAGGGTCGGGACAGATACGCAGTATTTT.

J is TRBJ2-2 and V is TRBV15; possibly TRBD1 for D (6 bases). Germline-derived CDR1 and CDR2 are LNHNV and YYDKDF (reference sequence). V shed 3 bases and J shed 5 bases, with 10 bases lying between them. The CDR3 runs to 14 residues. In nucleotides, the CDR3 is TGTGCCACCAGCAGGGGGGCAGTGACCGGGGAGCTGTTTTTT. The encoded protein is CATSRGAVTGELFF. Full variable domain (missing parts from reference TRBV15 and TRBJ2-2): DAMVIQNPRYQVTQFGKPVTLSCSQTLNHNVMYWYQQKSSQAPKLLFHYYDKDFNNEADTPDNFQSRRPNTSFCFLDIRSPGLGDTAMYLCATSRGAVTGELFFGEGSRLTVL.

CDR3 sequence (DNA): TGTGCCAGCAGGCCAACAGGGGGACTCCAAGAGACCCAGTACTTC. It is translated as CASRPTGGLQETQYF. V usage is TRBV6-6 and J usage is TRBJ2-5; 8 bases agree with TRBD1. The CDR3 runs to 15 residues. V shed 6 bases, J shed 1 base, and the junction held 7 bases outside the gene matches. CDR1 MNHNY and CDR2 SVGAGI come from the germline V gene (reference sequence).

V is TRBV6-1 and J is TRBJ1-5; D may be TRBD1 (5 bases). This CDR3 comprises 15 residues. V lost 2 bases to trimming and J lost 6 bases, with 14 bases between them. Germline CDR1 reads MNHNS; CDR2 reads SASEGT. The CDR3 sequence: CASSENGDSGQPQHF. Written as DNA, the CDR3 is TGTGCCAGCAGTGAAAATGGGGACTCCGGTCAGCCCCAGCATTTT.

The chain couples TRBV18 to TRBJ1-4; a possible D gene is TRBD1 (5 bases). Germline CDR1 reads KGHSH; CDR2 reads LQKENI. Trimming removed 2 bases at V and 0 bases at J, with 7 bases between. This CDR3 region has 15 residues. The CDR3 spells CASSPEGATNEKLFF. The CDR3 bases are TGTGCCAGCTCACCAGAAGGGGCAACTAATGAAAAACTGTTTTTT.

The rearrangement joins TRBV2 to TRBJ2-2, with D perhaps TRBD1 (6 bases). The length of the CDR3 is 15 residues. The germline CDR1 and CDR2 sequences are SNHLY and FYNNEI. The V gene lost 3 bases and the J gene lost 7 bases, with 15 bases spanning the gap. The CDR3 nucleotides are TGTGCCAGCAGTGACCAGGGGTCGCTGCACGGGGAGCTGTTTTTT. Translation: CASSDQGSLHGELFF.

The rearrangement joins TRBV30 to TRBJ2-3; possible D gene TRBD1, 6 bases. Germline assignment: CDR1 GTSNPN and CDR2 SVGIG (reference sequence). The CDR3 spans 13 residues. Trimming removed 5 bases from V and 6 bases from J, with 15 bases in between. This chain's CDR3 is CAWGKGVSDTQYF. The CDR3 DNA is TGTGCCTGGGGTAAGGGGGTGAGCGATACGCAGTATTTT.

The chain carries TRBV5-1 and TRBJ1-1; D perhaps matches TRBD1 (5 bases). The CDR3 is 15 residues long. V was shortened by 0 bases and J by 3 bases, with 12 bases between the two germline ends. From germline, CDR1 is SGHRS and CDR2 YFSETQ. The CDR3 is CASSLGGREDTEAFF. Here the CDR3 DNA reads TGCGCCAGCAGCTTGGGTGGCAGGGAGGACACTGAAGCTTTCTTT.

The chain links TRBV7-4 to TRBJ2-3, with 9 nucleotides matching TRBD2. CDR3 length equals 18 residues. Germline loops: CDR1 SGHVT, CDR2 SQSDAQ. J lost 4 bases, V lost 1 base, and 12 bases had no gene match. CDR3 sequence: CASSLGLGGLATADTQYF. In nucleotides, the CDR3 is TGTGCCAGCAGCTTAGGGCTAGGAGGACTAGCGACAGCAGATACGCAGTATTTT.

The table lists this clone with a few counts. The rearrangement joins TRBV9 to TRBJ1-2; D not certain. Trimming removed 0 bases at V and 7 bases at J, with 10 bases between. CDR1 SGDLS and CDR2 YYNGEE come from the germline V gene. CDR3 length equals 13 residues. Written as DNA, the CDR3 is TGTGCCAGCAGCGTAGAGCACCCTGGTGGCTACACCTTC. Its translation is CASSVEHPGGYTF.

The chain uses TRBV5-1 and TRBJ2-7; 9 bases agree with TRBD1. The CDR3 is 17 residues long. With V trimmed by 0 bases and J by 9 bases, 16 bases remained unmatched. CDR1 SGHRS and CDR2 YFSETQ come from the germline V gene. The CDR3 DNA sequence: TGCGCCAGCAGCTTGGAGGGTTCACAGGGGGCGGCTGCTGCGCAGTACTTC. This translates into CASSLEGSQGAAAAQYF.

This chain links TRBV6-6 with TRBJ2-5, with a tentative D call TRBD2 (6 bases). CDR1 is MNHNY, CDR2 SVGAGI, per germline (reference sequence). The V and J ends lost 2 bases and 5 bases respectively, with 15 bases between them. The CDR3 covers 15 residues. Here the CDR3 DNA reads TGTGCCAGCAGTTACGAGATAGGGCTAGCGGAGACCCAGTACTTC. It translates to CASSYEIGLAETQYF.

The rearrangement joins TRBV30 to TRBJ2-5, with D unclear. Germline V gives CDR1 GTSNPN, CDR2 SVGIG (reference sequence). The length of the CDR3 is 13 residues. Trimming took off 4 bases at V and 5 bases at J, with 14 bases between the two ends. The CDR3 loop reads CAWNYLLRETQYF. The CDR3 DNA sequence: TGTGCCTGGAATTATTTACTTCGGGAGACCCAGTACTTC.

The rearrangement links TRBV7-2 to TRBJ2-1; no definite D call. V gave up 5 bases and J gave up 7 bases, with 12 bases separating them. Germline values: CDR1 SGHTA, CDR2 FQGNSA. The CDR3 totals 13 residues. The CDR3 bases are TGTGCCAGCAGCGCGCAATTGGAGAATGAGCAGTTCTTC. It encodes CASSAQLENEQFF.

The rearrangement links TRBV4-3 to TRBJ1-2; no firm D call. V was trimmed by 2 bases and J by 2 bases, leaving 12 bases between them. The CDR3 loop spans 15 amino acids. CDR1 is LGHNA, CDR2 YSLEER, per germline. This chain's CDR3 is CASSQRYSGNYGYTF. In DNA form, the CDR3 reads TGCGCCAGCAGCCAAAGATACTCAGGAAACTATGGCTACACCTTC.

The chain links TRBV5-1 to TRBJ1-2; the match to TRBD1 covers 7 bases. J was trimmed by 9 bases and V by 7 bases; bases with no gene match: 6. The CDR3 consists of 11 residues. Germline CDR1 is SGHRS and CDR2 is YFSETQ. CDR3 region: CASSHRGSYTF. CDR3 DNA sequence: TGCGCCAGCTCCCACAGGGGCAGCTACACCTTC. The complete variable domain, with remaining parts taken from reference TRBV5-1 and TRBJ1-2, reads KAGVTQTPRYLIKTRGQQVTLSCSPISGHRSVSWYQQTPGQGLQFLFEYFSETQRNKGNFPGRFSGRQFSNSRSEMNVSTLELGDSALYLCASSHRGSYTFGSGTRLTVV.

This sequence joins TRBV5-1 and TRBJ1-3; D is unclear. Trimming stripped 1 base from V and 0 bases from J, with 11 bases between. CDR3 length equals 16 residues. CDR1 SGHRS and CDR2 YFSETQ come from the germline V gene. CDR3 sequence (DNA): TGCGCCAGCAGCTTGTCCGGGATTTTCTCTGGAAACACCATATATTTT. Protein: CASSLSGIFSGNTIYF.

The chain joins TRBV4-2 to TRBJ1-2, with 8 bases fitting TRBD1. V lost 4 bases and J lost 8; bases outside the gene matches: 12. Germline CDR1 reads LGHNA; CDR2 reads YNFKEQ. The CDR3 runs 15 residues. CDR3 DNA: TGTGCCAGCAGCCTTCCCCTCGGACAGGGATTGGGCTACACCTTC. As protein: CASSLPLGQGLGYTF.

This chain joins TRBV7-8 and TRBJ2-3; D is perhaps TRBD1 (5 bases). The V end was cut by 6 bases, the J end by 1 base, with 17 bases between. Germline CDR1 SGHVS, CDR2 FQNEAQ. The CDR3 is 16 residues long. The CDR3 DNA follows: TGTGCCAGCAGGAAAACCAGGGCCTCCGGCACAGATACGCAGTATTTT. Residues: CASRKTRASGTDTQYF.

This clone showed up just a few times. This sequence joins TRBV10-3 and TRBJ1-5; the D gene is possibly TRBD1 (6 bases). Trimming cost V 0 bases and J 4 bases, with 10 bases left between them. CDR3 length: 15 amino acids. The germline V gene has CDR1 ENHRY and CDR2 SYGVKD. The CDR3 nucleotides read TGTGCCATCAGTGAGTCGAGGGGACAAAATCAGCCCCAGCATTTT. Amino acids: CAISESRGQNQPQHF.

J is TRBJ2-1 and V is TRBV5-1; D is ambiguous. The CDR3 loop spans 16 amino acids. The germline V and J ends were trimmed by 0 bases and 0 bases, with 10 bases remaining between them. From germline, CDR1 is SGHRS and CDR2 YFSETQ. In DNA form, the CDR3 reads TGCGCCAGCAGCTTGGTAGCCCGGAGCTCCTACAATGAGCAGTTCTTC. It yields the protein CASSLVARSSYNEQFF.

The chain has TRBV2 and TRBJ2-5; TRBD1 is a possible D gene (5 bases). This CDR3 has 15 amino acids. V dropped 6 bases and J dropped 1 base, with 15 bases sitting between them. The V gene's germline CDR1 is SNHLY and CDR2 FYNNEI. The CDR3 reads CASRASGMFQETQYF. CDR3 nucleotides: TGTGCCAGCAGGGCCTCAGGGATGTTCCAAGAGACCCAGTACTTC.

The rearrangement joins TRBV5-5 to TRBJ2-1, with D tentatively TRBD2 (5 bases). Germline V gives CDR1 SGHKS, CDR2 YYEKEE (reference sequence). V lost 6 bases and J lost 0, with 16 bases in between. This CDR3 has 16 amino acids. The CDR3 loop is CASISYIGNSYNEQFF. The CDR3 nucleotides read TGTGCCAGCATCAGCTACATCGGGAACTCCTACAATGAGCAGTTCTTC.

This clone was counted a few times. CDR3 protein: CSVDGPGTYEQYF. The CDR3, as DNA: TGCAGCGTTGATGGCCCGGGAACCTACGAGCAGTACTTC. The chain joins TRBV29-1 to TRBJ2-5, with a weak D call TRBD2 (5 bases). The better agreement between TRBJ2-7 and the DNA end casts doubt on the J call. The CDR3 spans 13 residues. CDR1 SQVTM and CDR2 ANQGSEA come from the germline V gene.

The chain couples TRBV4-3 to TRBJ1-3; 7 bases align to TRBD1. The CDR3 contains 15 residues. The germline V gene encodes CDR1 LGHNA and CDR2 YSLEER. The V segment lost 1 base and the J segment 2 bases; nucleotides outside the gene matches: 2. The CDR3 loop reads CASSQGRGPGNTIYF. The CDR3 nucleotides are TGCGCCAGCAGCCAAGGGAGGGGGCCTGGAAACACCATATATTTT.